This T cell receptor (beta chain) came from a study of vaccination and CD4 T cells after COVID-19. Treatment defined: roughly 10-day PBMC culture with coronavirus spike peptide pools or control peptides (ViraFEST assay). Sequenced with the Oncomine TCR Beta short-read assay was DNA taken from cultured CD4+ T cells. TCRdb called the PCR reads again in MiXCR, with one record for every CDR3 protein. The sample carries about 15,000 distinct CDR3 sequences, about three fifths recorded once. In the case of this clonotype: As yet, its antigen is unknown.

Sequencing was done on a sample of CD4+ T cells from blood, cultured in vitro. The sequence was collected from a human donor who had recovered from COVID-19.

CDR3 sequence: CATSRDIRLETQYF. The CDR3 DNA follows: TGTGCCACCAGCAGAGATATAAGGTTGGAGACCCAGTACTTC. The chain employs TRBV15 and TRBJ2-5; no reliable D call. This CDR3 spans 14 amino acids. Germline CDR1 reads LNHNV; CDR2 reads YYDKDF (reference sequence). Trimming took 0 bases from V and 5 from J, leaving 10 bases between them.